A selection of T cell receptor beta chains follows, all from one sample in a study of shared clonotypes between healthy human individuals. Profiling relied on immunoSEQ multiplex PCR, and the TCRdb table lists in-frame clones only, not all of them. The repertoire consists of about 2.4 million clones, with over 85% occurring once and the leading ten covering 0.13% to 0.15%. Sequenced sample: naive CD4+ T cells sorted from blood. Source of these receptors: a man aged 18 to 29 in good health. The CDR3 runs from the conserved cysteine through the conserved F or W. A D gene is named only where the DNA matches it firmly. The listing skips clone size in some rows; elsewhere it reads once, few, many or a size class.

DNA: TGTGCCTGGAGTCTCAGGGGGCCTGGGGCCAACGTCCTGACTTTC; CDR3: CAWSLRGPGANVLTF; length: 15; J: TRBJ2-6; V: TRBV30; D: TRBD1; size: -
DNA: TGTGCCAGCAGCCTCTACGGACTAGCAGTTGGGGAGACCCAGTACTTC; CDR3: CASSLYGLAVGETQYF; length: 16; J: TRBJ2-5; V: TRBV5-8; D: TRBD2; size: -
DNA: TGTGCCAGCAAAGACAGGGTCCTCGGTTCGGGGAAACTGTTTTTT; CDR3: CASKDRVLGSGKLFF; length: 15; J: TRBJ1-4; V: TRBV21-1; D: -; size: -
DNA: TGTGCCAGCAGCGCGGGGGGCTTCAACGAGCAGTACTTC; CDR3: CASSAGGFNEQYF; length: 13; J: TRBJ2-7; V: TRBV11-3; D: TRBD2; size: -
DNA: TGTGCCAGCACTCCGACTAGCGGTCTACAAGAGACCCAGTACTTC; CDR3: CASTPTSGLQETQYF; length: 15; J: TRBJ2-5; V: TRBV6-5; D: TRBD2; size: -
DNA: TGTGCCAGCTCCATTAGCGGGACGGTGGACAAAAACATTCAGTACTTC; CDR3: CASSISGTVDKNIQYF; length: 16; J: TRBJ2-4; V: TRBV18; D: TRBD2; size: once
DNA: TGTGCCAGCAGCTTGAGGGGGGATCAGAGAGCAGATACGCAGTATTTT; CDR3: CASSLRGDQRADTQYF; length: 16; J: TRBJ2-3; V: TRBV7-9; D: -; size: -
DNA: TGCGCCAGCAGCTTGGCAGGAGGGCCGGGAGAGACCCAGTACTTC; CDR3: CASSLAGGPGETQYF; length: 15; J: TRBJ2-5; V: TRBV5-1; D: -; size: -
DNA: TGTGCCAGCTCACCAGCAGGGGGGGTTGATGAGCAGTTCTTC; CDR3: CASSPAGGVDEQFF; length: 14; J: TRBJ2-1; V: TRBV18; D: -; size: -
DNA: TGTGCCATCAAGACTAGCGGGACAGATACGCAGTATTTT; CDR3: CAIKTSGTDTQYF; length: 13; J: TRBJ2-3; V: TRBV10-3; D: TRBD2; size: -